The next 30 T cell receptor beta chains were all read from a single sample in a study of blood T cell repertoires in COVID-19. Sequenced by immunoSEQ multiplex PCR; TCRdb stores in-frame clones only, minus some. The sample shows 60,000 to 70,000 clones, 91% of them seen only once. What was sequenced was peripheral blood. Source of these receptors: a human donor with active COVID-19. The donor label of this sample is uncertain.

The chain has TRBV7-2 and TRBJ2-1; TRBD2 matches at 13 bases. The V and J ends lost 4 bases and 1 base, in that order; junction bases with no gene match: 7. The CDR3 contains 18 residues. CDR1 and CDR2 from the germline V gene are SGHTA and FQGNSA. CDR3 sequence (DNA): TGTGCCAGCAGCTCAAGACTAGCGGGAGGCGGTTCCTACAATGAGCAGTTCTTC. Translation gives CASSSRLAGGGSYNEQFF.

The CDR3 reads CASSLRSTSGRYNEQFF. DNA for the CDR3: TGTGCCAGCAGTTTAAGGTCTACTAGCGGGAGATACAATGAGCAGTTCTTC. The rearrangement links TRBV27 to TRBJ2-1; 11 nucleotides agree with TRBD2. V shed 2 bases and J 4 bases; nucleotides not matched to a gene: 7. This CDR3 is built from 17 residues. Germline V lookup: CDR1 MNHEY, CDR2 SMNVEV (reference sequence).

This clone appeared a few times. The CDR3 loop reads CASIQANTGELFF. CDR3 DNA sequence: TGTGCCAGCATTCAGGCGAACACCGGGGAGCTGTTTTTT. The rearrangement joins TRBV27 to TRBJ2-2; unclear D gene. There are 13 residues in the CDR3. Germline lookup yields CDR1 MNHEY and CDR2 SMNVEV (reference sequence). The ends were cut back, 7 bases at V and 0 bases at J, with 6 bases in the middle.

The chain joins TRBV7-2 to TRBJ2-4; D possibly corresponds to TRBD2 (5 bases). Germline CDR1 is SGHTA and CDR2 is FQGNSA. Trimming removed 8 bases at V and 3 bases at J, with 14 bases between. The CDR3 length is 14 residues. In DNA form, the CDR3 reads TGTGCCAGCGGATCGGGATCAGTCAAAAACATTCAGTACTTC. It encodes CASGSGSVKNIQYF.

This chain joins TRBV2 and TRBJ1-6, with 9 bases identical to TRBD1. The V segment lost 2 bases and the J segment 10 bases; nucleotides outside the gene matches: 3. The CDR3 spans 14 residues. Germline CDR1 and CDR2: SNHLY and FYNNEI. The CDR3 here is CASSETGGLSPLHF. In nucleotides, the CDR3 is TGTGCCAGCAGTGAAACAGGGGGCTTATCACCCCTCCACTTT. Filled out from reference TRBV2 and TRBJ1-6, the complete variable domain reads EPEVTQTPSHQVTQMGQEVILRCVPISNHLYFYWYRQILGQKVEFLVSFYNNEISEKSEIFDDQFSVERPDGSNFTLKIRSTKLEDSAMYFCASSETGGLSPLHFGNGTRLTVT.

This chain joins TRBV6-2 or TRBV6-3 and TRBJ2-1, with no clear D. Germline V CDR1 and CDR2: MNHEY, SVGEGT. There are 15 residues in the CDR3. V lost 0 bases and J 0 bases, leaving 6 bases between the germline ends. CDR3 loop: CASSYSLSSYNEQFF. CDR3 bases: TGTGCCAGCAGTTACTCTCTGAGCTCCTACAATGAGCAGTTCTTC.

This sequence joins TRBV7-3 and TRBJ1-1, with D uncertain. The germline V gene encodes CDR1 SGHTA and CDR2 FQGTGA. Deletions cut 5 bases from V and 6 bases from J, with 13 bases between. The CDR3 is made up of 13 amino acids. CDR3 protein: CASSQQRGAEAFF. The CDR3 region has the DNA TGTGCCAGCAGCCAACAACGGGGTGCTGAAGCTTTCTTT.

The rearrangement links TRBV11-2 to TRBJ2-7; 13 nucleotides line up with TRBD2. CDR3 length: 15 amino acids. The V gene end was trimmed by 5 bases and the J gene end by 2 bases; junction bases not matched to a gene: 3. Germline V gene sequence: CDR1 SGHAT, CDR2 FQNNGV. CDR3 residues: CASSLGTSGTYEQYF. CDR3 coding DNA: TGTGCCAGCAGCCTCGGGACTAGCGGGACCTACGAGCAGTACTTC.

In this sample, this clone turned up once. CDR3 in DNA: TGTGCCAGCAGTGTAACAGGGGGTCGCAATGAGCAGTTCTTC. Translated: CASSVTGGRNEQFF. This sequence joins TRBV25-1 and TRBJ2-1; 8 nucleotides agree with TRBD1. CDR1 MGHDK and CDR2 SYGVNS come from the germline V gene. CDR3 size: 14 residues. The trim removed 4 bases at V and 6 bases at J, leaving 5 bases unmatched.

The chain uses TRBV28 and TRBJ2-7, with 16 bases matching TRBD2. The CDR3 sequence is 19 residues long. V was pared by 6 bases and J by 2 bases, with 13 bases of the junction left unmatched. The germline V gene has CDR1 MDHEN and CDR2 SYDVKM. Here the CDR3 DNA reads TGTGCCAGCAGGACCGGTCTGGGACTAGCGGGAGGGCGGCCCTACGAGCAGTACTTC. This sequence encodes CASRTGLGLAGGRPYEQYF.

The table lists this clone with a count of one. The chain recombines TRBV7-2 with TRBJ1-1; possible D gene TRBD1, 6 bases. CDR1 SGHTA and CDR2 FQGNSA come from the germline V gene. The CDR3 runs 14 residues. V was trimmed by 2 bases and J by 1 base, leaving 8 bases between them. This chain's CDR3 is CASSLQGTNTEAFF. The CDR3 region has the DNA TGTGCCAGCAGCTTACAGGGGACGAACACTGAAGCTTTCTTT.

V is TRBV6-2 or TRBV6-3 and J is TRBJ1-1, with 7 bases identical to TRBD1. This CDR3 spans 14 amino acids. With 6 bases clipped from V and 1 base from J, the junction kept 5 bases outside the gene matches. The germline CDR1 and CDR2 sequences are MNHEY and SVGEGT. CDR3 in DNA: TGTGCCAGCAGCTCGACAGGGTGGAACACTGAAGCTTTCTTT. Its translation is CASSSTGWNTEAFF.

The genes are TRBV5-1 and TRBJ2-1, with D perhaps TRBD1 (6 bases). V lost 3 bases, J lost 8 bases, and 9 bases lay in between. In germline, CDR1 is SGHRS, CDR2 YFSETQ. The CDR3 covers 12 residues. CDR3 loop: CASSWNRDEQFF. The CDR3 coding sequence is TGCGCCAGCAGCTGGAACAGGGATGAGCAGTTCTTC.

This clone was found a few times. The chain employs TRBV27 and TRBJ1-6, with 9 bases fitting TRBD1. The CDR3 totals 15 residues. Germline trimming cut 5 bases from V and 2 bases from J; bases unmatched to any gene: 1. Germline assignment: CDR1 MNHEY and CDR2 SMNVEV (reference sequence). The CDR3 protein is CASSGQGTYNSPLHF. The CDR3 DNA sequence: TGTGCCAGCAGTGGACAGGGGACCTATAATTCACCCCTCCACTTT.

V is TRBV20-1 and J is TRBJ2-7, with 8 bases fitting TRBD2. V was clipped by 3 bases and J by 1 base; unmatched bases: 2. Germline CDR1 DFQATT, CDR2 SNEGSKA (reference sequence). This CDR3 has 13 residues. The CDR3 protein is CSASRGGSYEQYF. In nucleotides, the CDR3 is TGCAGTGCTAGTCGGGGGGGTTCCTACGAGCAGTACTTC.

The rearrangement links TRBV11-3 to TRBJ1-1, with a tentative D call TRBD1 (5 bases). There are 13 residues in the CDR3. Trimming took off 1 base at V and 6 bases at J, with 9 bases between the two ends. Germline assignment: CDR1 SGHNT and CDR2 YENEEA. The CDR3 region is CASSLAGVPEAFF. The CDR3 DNA reads TGTGCCAGCAGCTTAGCGGGGGTCCCTGAAGCTTTCTTT.

This chain uses TRBV7-3 with TRBJ2-1; 11 bases fit TRBD2. This CDR3 is 15 amino acids long. Per germline, CDR1 SGHTA and CDR2 FQGTGA. The V segment lost 1 base and the J segment 8 bases; nucleotides outside the gene matches: 4. The DNA of the CDR3 is TGTGCCAGCAGCTTAAAACTAGCGGGAGTTGATGAGCAGTTCTTC. Translated: CASSLKLAGVDEQFF.

A few counts support this clone. The J gene is TRBJ1-1, the V gene TRBV28; 10 bases map to TRBD1. Germline lookup yields CDR1 MDHEN and CDR2 SYDVKM. This CDR3 contains 17 residues. V shed 2 bases and J 0 bases; nucleotides not matched to a gene: 6. The chain's CDR3 is CASSLGGQGPMNTEAFF. For the CDR3, the DNA is TGTGCCAGCAGTTTAGGGGGACAGGGGCCAATGAACACTGAAGCTTTCTTT.

The V gene is TRBV7-2, the J gene TRBJ1-3; a weak D match, TRBD1 (5 bases). Per the germline V gene, CDR1 is SGHTA and CDR2 is FQGNSA. The length of the CDR3 is 16 residues. V shed 3 bases and J shed 2 bases, with 14 bases lying between them. The chain's CDR3 is CASSFYDDSTGNTIYF. DNA of the CDR3: TGTGCCAGCAGCTTTTATGACGACAGCACTGGAAACACCATATATTTT.

The rearrangement links TRBV5-1 to TRBJ2-7; TRBD2 matches at 7 bases. The CDR3 runs to 15 residues. V gave up 5 bases and J gave up 4 bases; unmatched junction bases: 12. Germline-derived CDR1 and CDR2 are SGHRS and YFSETQ. The CDR3 reads CASRGGSGGGYEQYF. CDR3 nucleotides: TGCGCCAGCAGGGGCGGGAGTGGAGGTGGATACGAGCAGTACTTC.

The rearrangement joins TRBV19 to TRBJ2-1; 12 bases line up with TRBD2. V gave up 6 bases and J gave up 5 bases; unmatched junction bases: 8. From germline, CDR1 is LNHDA and CDR2 SQIVND (reference sequence). The length of the CDR3 is 16 residues. CDR3 coding DNA: TGTGCCAGTAGCCAGACTAGCGGGAGAATGAACAATGAGCAGTTCTTC. It specifies CASSQTSGRMNNEQFF.

This sequence joins TRBV12-3 or TRBV12-4 and TRBJ2-5; D call uncertain. The CDR3 has 12 amino acids. V lost 6 bases, J lost 2 bases, and 7 bases lay in between. The CDR3: CASRTRQETQYF. CDR3 bases: TGTGCCAGCAGGACACGACAAGAGACCCAGTACTTC.

V gene TRBV27 combines with J gene TRBJ2-3, with TRBD2 identical over 11 bases. Losses at the gene ends were 4 bases for V and 5 bases for J; bases not matched to a gene: 2. CDR1 is MNHEY, CDR2 SMNVEV, per germline (reference sequence). The CDR3 runs to 14 residues. CDR3 in amino acids: CASSWLAGGDTQYF. DNA of the CDR3: TGTGCCAGCAGTTGGCTAGCGGGAGGAGATACGCAGTATTTT.

The chain employs TRBV28 and TRBJ1-2, with 9 bases matching TRBD1. Germline CDR1 MDHEN, CDR2 SYDVKM. The V and J ends lost 6 bases and 5 bases, in that order; junction bases with no gene match: 10. The CDR3 has 15 amino acids. The CDR3 reads CASRQGAVADYGYTF. The CDR3 coding sequence is TGTGCCAGCAGACAGGGGGCGGTGGCTGATTATGGCTACACCTTC.

V is TRBV7-2 and J is TRBJ2-7; TRBD1 matches 8 bases. V was clipped by 5 bases and J by 3 bases; unmatched bases: 9. Germline CDR1 reads SGHTA; CDR2 reads FQGNSA. CDR3 length equals 15 residues. CDR3: CASSARDRGRYEQYF. CDR3 nucleotides: TGTGCCAGCAGCGCCCGAGACAGGGGCCGCTACGAGCAGTACTTC.

The V and J genes are TRBV18 and TRBJ2-5; the D gene is possibly TRBD2 (5 bases). Germline V gene data show CDR1 as KGHSH and CDR2 as LQKENI. This CDR3 region has 15 residues. Trimming took off 2 bases at V and 1 base at J, with 11 bases between the two ends. CDR3 sequence (DNA): TGTGCCAGCTCACCAGGGGAGTATCTCCAAGAGACCCAGTACTTC. Translating it yields CASSPGEYLQETQYF.

J is TRBJ2-2 and V is TRBV5-4; 7 positions match TRBD2. This CDR3 contains 14 residues. Losses at the gene ends were 0 bases for V and 6 bases for J; bases not matched to a gene: 2. The germline CDR1 and CDR2 sequences are SGHNT and YYREEE (reference sequence). This chain's CDR3 is CASSLVGRAGELFF. The CDR3, as DNA: TGTGCCAGCAGCTTGGTGGGGAGGGCCGGGGAGCTGTTTTTT.

The rearrangement uses TRBV6-2 or TRBV6-3 and TRBJ2-3; 10 bases fit TRBD1. After removal of 2 bases from V and 5 bases from J, the junction contained 10 bases not matched to a gene. Germline CDR1 MNHEY, CDR2 SVGEGT. The CDR3 loop spans 17 amino acids. The CDR3 reads CASSYPTGTGAGDTQYF. The CDR3 region has the DNA TGTGCCAGCAGTTACCCCACCGGGACAGGGGCGGGAGATACGCAGTATTTT.

The rearrangement links TRBV7-9 to TRBJ2-7, with 7 bases identical to TRBD2. Germline CDR1 is SEHNR and CDR2 is FQNEAQ (reference sequence). This CDR3 region has 16 residues. With 5 bases clipped from V and 3 bases from J, the junction kept 13 bases outside the gene matches. CDR3 residues: CASSPRGSRGVYEQYF. CDR3 DNA: TGTGCCAGCAGCCCGAGGGGATCCCGGGGGGTCTACGAGCAGTACTTC.

This rearrangement joins TRBV28 to TRBJ2-1; TRBD1 matches at 8 bases. Germline V gene sequence: CDR1 MDHEN, CDR2 SYDVKM. Trimming removed 3 bases from V and 10 bases from J; junction bases left unmatched: 8. The CDR3 totals 14 residues. The CDR3 protein is CASSLQGARREQFF. As DNA, the CDR3 is TGTGCCAGCAGTTTGCAGGGGGCCCGAAGGGAGCAGTTCTTC.